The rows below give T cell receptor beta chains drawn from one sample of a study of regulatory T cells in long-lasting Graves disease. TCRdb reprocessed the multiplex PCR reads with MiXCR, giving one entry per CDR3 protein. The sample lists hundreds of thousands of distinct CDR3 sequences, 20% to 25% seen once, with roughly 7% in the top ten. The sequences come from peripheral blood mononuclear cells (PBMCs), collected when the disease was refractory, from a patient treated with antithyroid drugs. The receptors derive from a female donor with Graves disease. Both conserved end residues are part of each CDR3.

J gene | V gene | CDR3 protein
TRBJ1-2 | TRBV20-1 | CSARGSHPWQHYGYTF
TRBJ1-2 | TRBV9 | CASSVKGGNYGYTF
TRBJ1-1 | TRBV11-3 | CASTGNDYTEAFF
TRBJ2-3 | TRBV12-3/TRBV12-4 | CASRGTSVTDTQYF
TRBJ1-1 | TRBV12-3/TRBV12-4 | CASSFPTARGMNTEAFF
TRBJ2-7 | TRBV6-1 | CASSNPPSGSYEQYF
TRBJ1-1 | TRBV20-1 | CSARTRTTEAFF
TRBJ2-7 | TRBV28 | CASNSGGSQEPYEQYF
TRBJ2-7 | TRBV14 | CASSQESRSGTPYEQYF
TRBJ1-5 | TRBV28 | CASSFATGGQPQHF